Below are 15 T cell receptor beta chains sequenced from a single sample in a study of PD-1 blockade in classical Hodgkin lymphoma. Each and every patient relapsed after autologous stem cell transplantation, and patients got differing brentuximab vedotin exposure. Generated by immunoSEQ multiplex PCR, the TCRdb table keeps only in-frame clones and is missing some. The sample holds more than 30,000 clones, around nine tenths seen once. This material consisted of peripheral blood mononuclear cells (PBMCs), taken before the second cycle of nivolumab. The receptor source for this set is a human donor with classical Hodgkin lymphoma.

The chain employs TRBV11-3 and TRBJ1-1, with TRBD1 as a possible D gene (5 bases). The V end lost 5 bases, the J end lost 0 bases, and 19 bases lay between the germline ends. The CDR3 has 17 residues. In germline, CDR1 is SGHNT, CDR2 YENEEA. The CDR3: CASSPETQVGVNTEAFF. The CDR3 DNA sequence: TGTGCCAGCAGCCCAGAAACACAGGTTGGAGTGAACACTGAAGCTTTCTTT.

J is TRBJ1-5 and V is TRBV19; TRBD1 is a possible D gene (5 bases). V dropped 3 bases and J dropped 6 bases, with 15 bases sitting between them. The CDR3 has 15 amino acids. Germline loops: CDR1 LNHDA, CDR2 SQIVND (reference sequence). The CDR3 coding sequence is TGTGCCAGTAGTATGCTGGGGGGATTTTCTCAGCCCCAGCATTTT. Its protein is CASSMLGGFSQPQHF.

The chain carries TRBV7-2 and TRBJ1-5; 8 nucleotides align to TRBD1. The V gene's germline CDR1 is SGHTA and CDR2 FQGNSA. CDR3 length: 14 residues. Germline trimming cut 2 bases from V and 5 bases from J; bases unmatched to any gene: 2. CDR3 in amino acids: CASSLQGADQPQHF. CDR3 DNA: TGTGCCAGCAGCTTACAGGGGGCCGATCAGCCCCAGCATTTT.

CDR3 in DNA: TGTGCCAGCAGTTACTCCCTGAGGACAGTCTTCTACGAGCAGTACTTC. Translation: CASSYSLRTVFYEQYF. The chain recombines TRBV6-5 with TRBJ2-7, with D possibly matching TRBD1 (6 bases). This CDR3 has 16 amino acids. Trimming shortened V by 0 bases and J by 3 bases, and 15 bases separated the two germline ends. The V gene's germline CDR1 is MNHEY and CDR2 SVGAGI.

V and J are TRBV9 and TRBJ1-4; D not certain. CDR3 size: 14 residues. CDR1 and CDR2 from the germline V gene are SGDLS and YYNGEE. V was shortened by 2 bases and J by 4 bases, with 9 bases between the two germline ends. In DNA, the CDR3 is TGTGCCAGCAGCGTCGATGATTTTAATGAAAAACTGTTTTTT. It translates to CASSVDDFNEKLFF.

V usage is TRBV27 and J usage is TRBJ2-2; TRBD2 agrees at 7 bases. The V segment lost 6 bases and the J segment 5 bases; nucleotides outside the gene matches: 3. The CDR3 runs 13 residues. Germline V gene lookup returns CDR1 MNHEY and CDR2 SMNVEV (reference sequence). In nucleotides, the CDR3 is TGTGCCAGCAGAAGTAGCGGGACCGGGGAGCTGTTTTTT. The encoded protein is CASRSSGTGELFF.

The CDR3 protein is CASGLVLVRSKQFF. CDR3 DNA: TGTGCTAGTGGTTTGGTTTTAGTCCGGTCGAAGCAGTTCTTC. J is TRBJ2-1 and V is TRBV12-5; D gene unclear. This CDR3 has 14 residues. The germline V gene encodes CDR1 LGHNT and CDR2 FRNRAP. V was shortened by 0 bases and J by 11 bases, with 14 bases between the two germline ends.

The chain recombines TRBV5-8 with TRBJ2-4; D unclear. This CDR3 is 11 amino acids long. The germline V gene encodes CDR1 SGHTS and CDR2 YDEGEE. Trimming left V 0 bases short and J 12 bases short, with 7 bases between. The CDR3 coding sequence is TGTGCCAGCAGCTTGGGCCCTGATCAGTACTTC. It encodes CASSLGPDQYF.

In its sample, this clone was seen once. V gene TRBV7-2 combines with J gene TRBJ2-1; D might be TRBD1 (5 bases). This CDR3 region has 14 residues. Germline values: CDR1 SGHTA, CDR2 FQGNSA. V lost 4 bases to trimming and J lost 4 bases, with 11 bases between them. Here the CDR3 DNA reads TGTGCCAGCAGCTCTAGTGGGGCATACAATGAGCAGTTCTTC. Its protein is CASSSSGAYNEQFF.

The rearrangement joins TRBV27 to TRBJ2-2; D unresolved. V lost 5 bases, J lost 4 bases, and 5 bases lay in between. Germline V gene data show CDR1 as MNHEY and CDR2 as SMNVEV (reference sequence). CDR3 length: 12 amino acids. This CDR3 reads CASSPSTGELFF. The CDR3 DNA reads TGTGCCAGCAGTCCCAGCACCGGGGAGCTGTTTTTT.

The CDR3 loop is CASSYRSHGSGTKNIQYF. The CDR3 DNA reads TGTGCCAGTAGTTACCGGTCCCACGGGAGTGGTACCAAAAACATTCAGTACTTC. The chain joins TRBV19 to TRBJ2-4; a possible D gene is TRBD2 (6 bases). CDR3 size: 18 residues. Germline V gives CDR1 LNHDA, CDR2 SQIVND (reference sequence). V was cut by 5 bases and J by 2 bases, with 22 bases left in between.

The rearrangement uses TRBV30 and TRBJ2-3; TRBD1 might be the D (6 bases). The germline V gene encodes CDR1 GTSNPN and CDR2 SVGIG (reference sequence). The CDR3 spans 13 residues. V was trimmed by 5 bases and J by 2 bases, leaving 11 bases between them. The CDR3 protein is CAWHRDNTDTQYF. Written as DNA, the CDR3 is TGTGCCTGGCACCGGGACAACACAGATACGCAGTATTTT.

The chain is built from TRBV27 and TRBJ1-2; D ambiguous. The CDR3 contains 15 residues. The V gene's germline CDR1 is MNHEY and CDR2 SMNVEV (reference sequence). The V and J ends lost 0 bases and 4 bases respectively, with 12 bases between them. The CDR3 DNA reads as TGTGCCAGCAGTTTATCGATAATTGGGCTCTATGGCTACACCTTC. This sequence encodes CASSLSIIGLYGYTF.

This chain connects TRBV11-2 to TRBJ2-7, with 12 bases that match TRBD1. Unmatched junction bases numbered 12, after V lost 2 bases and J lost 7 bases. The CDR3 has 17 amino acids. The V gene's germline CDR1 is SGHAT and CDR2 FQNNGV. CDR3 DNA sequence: TGTGCCAGCAGCTTATATCTTCCGGGACAGGGGGCATGGGAGCAGTACTTC. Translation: CASSLYLPGQGAWEQYF.

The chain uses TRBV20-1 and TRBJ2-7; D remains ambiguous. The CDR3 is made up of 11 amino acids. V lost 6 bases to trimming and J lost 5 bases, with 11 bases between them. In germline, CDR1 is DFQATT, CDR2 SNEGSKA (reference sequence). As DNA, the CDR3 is TGCAGTGCCCGCCTGGGCCACGAGCAGTACTTC. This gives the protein CSARLGHEQYF.